One sample yielded the 25 T cell receptor beta chains listed below, sequenced in a study of memory CD4+ T cells and cytomegalovirus serostatus. The sort gate was single viable CD3+CD4+CD8-CD45RO+ cells for memory CD4+ T cells. Sequencing was performed with immunoSEQ multiplex PCR; in TCRdb, only in-frame clones are kept and a portion is missing. The table records approximately 88,000 clones, about four fifths of them present only once. Sequencing used memory CD4+ T cells from blood. These receptors all stem from an adult in good health and CMV-seropositive.

The J gene is TRBJ2-1, the V gene TRBV5-1; 12 nucleotides match TRBD1. The CDR3 totals 15 residues. V gave up 4 bases and J gave up 9 bases; unmatched junction bases: 8. Germline V gives CDR1 SGHRS, CDR2 YFSETQ. As DNA, the CDR3 is TGCGCCAGCAGCCTGGGACAGGGGGCTGTAGGTGAGCAGTTCTTC. It codes for CASSLGQGAVGEQFF.

This clone came up a few times. The gene calls are TRBV5-4 and TRBJ2-1; TRBD2 matches 12 bases. The CDR3 sequence is 15 residues long. V lost 0 bases to trimming and J lost 6 bases; unmatched junction nucleotides: 1. Per germline, CDR1 SGHNT and CDR2 YYREEE (reference sequence). Written as DNA, the CDR3 is TGTGCCAGCAGCTTGGCACTAGCGGGGGGCAATGAGCAGTTCTTC. Protein sequence: CASSLALAGGNEQFF.

The chain carries TRBV7-2 and TRBJ2-3; maybe TRBD2 (5 bases). Germline V CDR1 and CDR2: SGHTA, FQGNSA. The ends were cut back, 2 bases at V and 6 bases at J, with 15 bases in the middle. This CDR3 region has 15 residues. The CDR3 region is CASSLMSGLADTQYF. The CDR3 region has the DNA TGTGCCAGCAGCTTAATGAGCGGACTCGCGGATACGCAGTATTTT.

This clone was counted a single time. The rearrangement joins TRBV6-1 to TRBJ2-1; D uncertain. Germline V lookup: CDR1 MNHNS, CDR2 SASEGT. The V end lost 3 bases, the J end lost 0 bases, and 6 bases lay between the germline ends. This CDR3 is 14 amino acids long. CDR3 loop: CASSDWSSYNEQFF. CDR3 bases: TGTGCCAGCAGTGACTGGAGCTCCTACAATGAGCAGTTCTTC.

This sequence joins TRBV6-6 and TRBJ1-5; 11 bases agree with TRBD1. The J segment lost 6 bases and the V segment lost 6 bases, leaving 7 bases of the junction unmatched. Looked up from germline, CDR1 is MNHNY and CDR2 is SVGAGI (reference sequence). The CDR3 consists of 15 residues. DNA for the CDR3: TGTGCCAGCAGAAATGGACAGGGGGCTTTTCAGCCCCAGCATTTT. This encodes CASRNGQGAFQPQHF.

The V call is TRBV10-2, the J call TRBJ2-3, with 10 nucleotides matching TRBD2. J lost 2 bases, V lost 2 bases, and 4 bases had no gene match. This CDR3 region has 16 residues. Looked up from germline, CDR1 is WSHSY and CDR2 is SAAADI. The CDR3 here is CASSEGLAGATDTQYF. The CDR3 DNA is TGCGCCAGCAGTGAGGGGCTAGCGGGAGCCACAGATACGCAGTATTTT.

The V and J genes are TRBV6-1 and TRBJ1-4; D might be TRBD1 (6 bases). With 4 bases removed from V and 2 bases from J, the gap between germline ends came to 8 bases. The length of the CDR3 is 14 residues. The germline V gene has CDR1 MNHNS and CDR2 SASEGT. The CDR3 protein is CASSGGHTNEKLFF. In DNA form, the CDR3 reads TGTGCCAGCAGTGGGGGGCATACTAATGAAAAACTGTTTTTT.

The rearrangement joins TRBV19 to TRBJ1-1; the match to TRBD1 covers 8 bases. Per germline, CDR1 LNHDA and CDR2 SQIVND (reference sequence). The CDR3 totals 15 residues. Unmatched junction bases numbered 8, after V lost 3 bases and J lost 5 bases. This CDR3 is CASSILGQGKTEAFF. CDR3 sequence (DNA): TGTGCCAGTAGTATTCTCGGACAGGGTAAGACTGAAGCTTTCTTT.

The table lists this clone with a few counts. In the same sample, other DNA sequences code for this CDR3. The chain has TRBV18 and TRBJ2-3; 10 bases fit TRBD1. CDR1 KGHSH and CDR2 LQKENI come from the germline V gene. The V segment lost 3 bases and the J segment 0 bases; nucleotides outside the gene matches: 3. This CDR3 has 16 residues. The DNA for the CDR3 is TGTGCCAGCTCACCTCCGGACAGGGGGAGCACAGATACGCAGTATTTT. It specifies CASSPPDRGSTDTQYF.

V usage is TRBV19 and J usage is TRBJ2-2, with 9 nucleotides matching TRBD1. The CDR3 has 14 residues. Germline V CDR1 and CDR2: LNHDA, SQIVND (reference sequence). Trimming cost V 6 bases and J 1 base; bases outside gene matches: 0. The DNA for the CDR3 is TGTGCCAGTAGGGGACAGGGGAACACCGGGGAGCTGTTTTTT. Translation: CASRGQGNTGELFF.

This chain joins TRBV29-1 and TRBJ2-5, with a tentative D call TRBD2 (6 bases). V lost 6 bases and J 5 bases, leaving 16 bases between the germline ends. Germline lookup yields CDR1 SQVTM and CDR2 ANQGSEA. The CDR3 length is 13 residues. This CDR3 reads CSVRGSGRETQYF. CDR3 DNA sequence: TGCAGCGTCCGGGGGTCAGGGCGGGAGACCCAGTACTTC.

This chain uses TRBV7-2 with TRBJ1-2; TRBD1 aligns across 11 bases. The J segment lost 4 bases and the V segment lost 3 bases, leaving 1 base of the junction unmatched. The germline V gene encodes CDR1 SGHTA and CDR2 FQGNSA. This CDR3 spans 14 amino acids. The CDR3 DNA sequence: TGTGCCAGCAGCTTCGGACAGGGGGCCTATGGCTACACCTTC. It encodes CASSFGQGAYGYTF. Drawing the rest from reference TRBV7-2 and TRBJ1-2, the complete variable domain is GAGVSQSPSNKVTEKGKDVELRCDPISGHTALYWYRQSLGQGLEFLIYFQGNSAPDKSGLPSDRFSAERTGGSVSTLTIQRTQQEDSAVYLCASSFGQGAYGYTFGSGTRLTVV.

The V call is TRBV10-3, the J call TRBJ2-5; TRBD1 matches 8 bases. CDR1 and CDR2 (germline): ENHRY, SYGVKD. The V segment lost 6 bases and the J segment 0 bases; nucleotides outside the gene matches: 6. This CDR3 contains 15 residues. The CDR3 DNA sequence: TGTGCCATCAGCGCCGGGACAGGTTACCAAGAGACCCAGTACTTC. Amino acids: CAISAGTGYQETQYF.

This clone was recorded many times. The rearrangement uses TRBV6-6 and TRBJ1-1; a weak D match, TRBD1 (6 bases). The CDR3 sequence is 15 residues long. The germline V gene has CDR1 MNHNY and CDR2 SVGAGI (reference sequence). V gave up 3 bases and J gave up 2 bases, with 13 bases separating them. This chain's CDR3 is CASSYRDRLNTEAFF. The CDR3 DNA is TGTGCCAGCAGTTATCGCGACAGGCTTAACACTGAAGCTTTCTTT.

V and J are TRBV7-2 and TRBJ2-7, with no clear D. V was shortened by 7 bases and J by 4 bases, with 17 bases between the two germline ends. The CDR3 spans 14 residues. From germline, CDR1 is SGHTA and CDR2 FQGNSA. The chain's CDR3 is CASTFHGRPYEQYF. DNA for the CDR3: TGTGCCAGCACCTTTCATGGGCGGCCTTACGAGCAGTACTTC. Full variable domain (outside the CDR3, taken from reference TRBV7-2 and TRBJ2-7): GAGVSQSPSNKVTEKGKDVELRCDPISGHTALYWYRQSLGQGLEFLIYFQGNSAPDKSGLPSDRFSAERTGGSVSTLTIQRTQQEDSAVYLCASTFHGRPYEQYFGPGTRLTVT.

This clone was seen a single time. The chain employs TRBV19 and TRBJ2-7; D not certain. The germline gives CDR1 LNHDA, CDR2 SQIVND (reference sequence). The CDR3 loop spans 14 amino acids. With 4 bases removed from V and 5 bases from J, the gap between germline ends came to 15 bases. As DNA, the CDR3 is TGTGCCAGTAGTAATGATCCTAGTCGGGACGAGCAGTACTTC. It encodes CASSNDPSRDEQYF.

The gene calls are TRBV5-1 and TRBJ2-7, with 9 nucleotides matching TRBD1. The germline CDR1 and CDR2 sequences are SGHRS and YFSETQ. Trimming at V came to 2 bases and at J to 5 bases, leaving 5 bases not matched to a gene. This CDR3 is built from 14 residues. CDR3 sequence: CASSFLQGANEQYF. Here the CDR3 DNA reads TGCGCCAGCAGCTTCTTACAGGGGGCGAACGAGCAGTACTTC.

This clone was observed a single time. The V call is TRBV28, the J call TRBJ1-1; 8 bases match TRBD1. Germline V lookup: CDR1 MDHEN, CDR2 SYDVKM. The CDR3 contains 17 residues. Trimming cost V 7 bases and J 1 base; bases outside gene matches: 14. CDR3 nucleotide sequence: TGTGCCAGCACTCCCTCCTCGGCCGGACAGGGGAACACTGAAGCTTTCTTT. It encodes CASTPSSAGQGNTEAFF.

This chain joins TRBV9 and TRBJ1-2; D is unresolved. The germline V gene has CDR1 SGDLS and CDR2 YYNGEE. CDR3 length: 15 residues. With 0 bases removed from V and 3 bases from J, the gap between germline ends came to 12 bases. The CDR3 coding sequence is TGTGCCAGCAGCGTAGGGCCCCCCGCAGACTATGGCTACACCTTC. Translated, it gives CASSVGPPADYGYTF.

This chain uses TRBV6-1 with TRBJ2-2, with D maybe TRBD2 (6 bases). V was cut by 3 bases and J by 3 bases, with 11 bases left in between. Per the germline V gene, CDR1 is MNHNS and CDR2 is SASEGT. This CDR3 spans 15 amino acids. The CDR3 protein is CASSDGGPYTGELFF. The CDR3 nucleotides are TGTGCCAGCAGTGATGGAGGGCCCTACACCGGGGAGCTGTTTTTT.

This clone was detected once. The chain recombines TRBV5-4 with TRBJ1-1; a weak D match, TRBD1 (5 bases). The ends were cut back, 0 bases at V and 4 bases at J, with 7 bases in the middle. Germline V CDR1 and CDR2: SGHNT, YYREEE (reference sequence). The CDR3 totals 13 residues. The CDR3 DNA reads as TGTGCCAGCAGCTTGGGGGGGGGCACTGAAGCTTTCTTT. Amino acids: CASSLGGGTEAFF.

The chain has TRBV28 and TRBJ2-3; D is possibly TRBD1 (6 bases). Deletions cut 2 bases from V and 3 bases from J, with 9 bases between. CDR3 length: 14 residues. Germline lookup yields CDR1 MDHEN and CDR2 SYDVKM. CDR3 in amino acids: CASSLQGLTDTQYF. The CDR3 DNA follows: TGTGCCAGCAGTTTACAGGGGTTAACAGATACGCAGTATTTT.

The V call is TRBV28, the J call TRBJ2-3; 13 bases map to TRBD2. The V gene end was trimmed by 2 bases and the J gene end by 4 bases; junction bases not matched to a gene: 6. The CDR3 loop spans 17 amino acids. Germline V lookup: CDR1 MDHEN, CDR2 SYDVKM. The CDR3 sequence: CASSLRTSGSFADTQYF. The CDR3, as DNA: TGTGCCAGCAGTTTAAGGACTAGCGGGAGTTTTGCAGATACGCAGTATTTT.

This clone was seen once. The chain is built from TRBV5-1 and TRBJ2-5, with 8 bases matching TRBD2. The CDR3 spans 16 residues. Per the germline V gene, CDR1 is SGHRS and CDR2 is YFSETQ. J gave up 2 bases and V 0 bases, and 6 bases lay outside the gene matches. This CDR3 is CASSLGPAGEQETQYF. The CDR3 DNA is TGCGCCAGCAGCTTGGGTCCAGCGGGAGAACAAGAGACCCAGTACTTC.

The gene calls are TRBV28 and TRBJ1-1, with D tentatively TRBD1 (6 bases). CDR3 size: 14 residues. Germline-derived CDR1 and CDR2 are MDHEN and SYDVKM. V lost 6 bases to trimming and J lost 3 bases, with 14 bases between them. The CDR3 sequence: CASRGGGEYTEAFF. CDR3 sequence (DNA): TGTGCCAGCAGGGGGGGCGGAGAGTACACTGAAGCTTTCTTT.